Below, 6 T cell receptor beta chains from the same sample are listed, as sequenced in a study of beta chain features in type 1 diabetes. The entirety of the isolated RNA underwent reverse transcription, so expressed TCRB transcripts were sequenced. The protocol was immunoSEQ multiplex PCR, while the TCRdb copy is restricted to in-frame clones and leaves out a portion. The repertoire holds around 190,000 clones, with roughly an eighth as singletons. The sequenced sample was central memory CD4+ T cells from blood. The source is a woman between 18 and 29 years old in good health.

This clone was counted between two and nine times. The chain joins TRBV6-5 to TRBJ2-5, with D possibly TRBD1 on 6 matching bases. CDR3 size: 13 residues. The V end lost 10 bases, the J end lost 5 bases, and 17 bases lay between the germline ends. The germline V gene encodes CDR1 MNHEY and CDR2 SVGAGI. The CDR3 bases are TGTGCCACGTCCGTAGGGGGTTGGGAGACCCAGTACTTC. This encodes CATSVGGWETQYF.

The chain has TRBV18 and TRBJ2-7; D is possibly TRBD1 (5 bases). V lost 5 bases to trimming and J lost 2 bases, with 16 bases between them. Looked up from germline, CDR1 is KGHSH and CDR2 is LQKENI. The CDR3 has 15 residues. CDR3 amino acids: CASSLAAGITYEQYF. CDR3 DNA sequence: TGTGCCAGCTCATTGGCAGCAGGGATAACCTACGAGCAGTACTTC.

The rearrangement joins TRBV13 to TRBJ2-7; weak D call: TRBD1 (6 bases). Germline lookup yields CDR1 PRHDT and CDR2 FYEKMQ (reference sequence). CDR3 length: 16 residues. V shed 0 bases and J shed 4 bases, with 16 bases lying between them. The DNA for the CDR3 is TGTGCCAGCAGCTTAGGCCTCTCCAACAGGGCTTACGAGCAGTACTTC. Residues: CASSLGLSNRAYEQYF.

This clone came up a few times. V is TRBV28 and J is TRBJ2-1, with TRBD2 matching over 9 bases. Germline CDR1 reads MDHEN; CDR2 reads SYDVKM. With V trimmed by 7 bases and J by 6 bases, 10 bases remained unmatched. The CDR3 length is 15 residues. The CDR3 region has the DNA TGTGCCAGCACCCATAGCGGGAGCCGACTCAATGAGCAGTTCTTC. Translation: CASTHSGSRLNEQFF.

This clone was observed a few times. The chain carries TRBV5-1 and TRBJ1-1; 9 nucleotides line up with TRBD1. The CDR3 length is 15 residues. Germline-derived CDR1 and CDR2 are SGHRS and YFSETQ. V was pared by 5 bases and J by 3 bases, with 8 bases of the junction left unmatched. CDR3 bases: TGCGCCAGCAGTTGGGGACAGGGACGGGACACTGAAGCTTTCTTT. Translated, it gives CASSWGQGRDTEAFF.

This clone has just a few counts. V and J are TRBV7-3 and TRBJ2-3, with D hard to call. CDR3 size: 13 residues. V shed 2 bases and J shed 0 bases, with 3 bases lying between them. Germline V gene lookup returns CDR1 SGHTA and CDR2 FQGTGA. The CDR3 loop is CASSLGSTDTQYF. The CDR3, as DNA: TGTGCCAGCAGCTTAGGCAGCACAGATACGCAGTATTTT.